Presented here are 20 T cell receptor beta chains from one specimen sequenced in a study of blood T cell repertoires in COVID-19. Only in-frame clones appear in the TCRdb table, and some are missing; sequencing was by immunoSEQ multiplex PCR. This sample has some 670,000 clones, with more than 80% found just once. Input material: peripheral blood. The receptors come from a woman between 18 and 29 years old with acute or convalescent COVID-19.

The chain couples TRBV6-2 or TRBV6-3 to TRBJ2-6, with D unresolved. Per germline, CDR1 MNHEY and CDR2 SVGEGT. With 4 bases removed from V and 4 bases from J, the gap between germline ends came to 11 bases. The CDR3 is 15 amino acids. CDR3 nucleotide sequence: TGTGCCAGCAGTTCCAGATTGTTAGGGGCCAACGTCCTGACTTTC. Translation: CASSSRLLGANVLTF.

This clone appeared a single time. A read error is likely, as this CDR3 ends without the conserved phenylalanine or tryptophan. The DNA is left out, because the CDR3 cannot be placed on it with certainty; the CDR3 is given as TCRdb lists it. The J gene is TRBJ1-2, the V gene TRBV6-6; TRBD1 is the table's D call and was not checked against the DNA. The CDR3 spans 14 residues, counting both ends. CDR1 MNHNY and CDR2 SVGAGI come from the germline V gene (reference sequence). CDR3 sequence reads: CASRAPTGLSRTPL.

The chain recombines TRBV27 with TRBJ2-1; TRBD1 agrees at 9 bases. V dropped 10 bases and J dropped 9; count of bases not matched to a gene: 10. The CDR3 covers 13 residues. In germline, CDR1 is MNHEY, CDR2 SMNVEV (reference sequence). The CDR3 loop reads CATRNTGGIEQFF. The CDR3 DNA follows: TGTGCCACCCGAAACACAGGGGGCATTGAGCAGTTCTTC.

The chain recombines TRBV20-1 with TRBJ2-2, with D possibly matching TRBD1 (5 bases). V dropped 3 bases and J dropped 7 bases, with 12 bases sitting between them. This CDR3 region has 13 residues. Germline-derived CDR1 and CDR2 are DFQATT and SNEGSKA (reference sequence). CDR3 protein: CSASIGASGELFF. CDR3 DNA sequence: TGCAGTGCTAGTATAGGGGCGAGCGGGGAGCTGTTTTTT.

This clone was counted once. The chain joins TRBV5-4 to TRBJ1-1; TRBD1 aligns across 8 bases. The CDR3 runs to 12 residues. V shed 10 bases, J shed 5 bases, and the junction held 7 bases outside the gene matches. CDR1 is SGHNT and CDR2 is YYREEE in the germline V gene (reference sequence). CDR3 protein: CAVPQGGTEAFF. The CDR3 DNA reads TGTGCCGTGCCACAGGGGGGGACTGAAGCTTTCTTT.

The chain couples TRBV5-4 to TRBJ1-1; TRBD1 is a possible D gene (5 bases). CDR3 length equals 15 residues. V was clipped by 1 base and J by 5 bases, with 15 bases between them. Germline V gene sequence: CDR1 SGHNT, CDR2 YYREEE (reference sequence). The CDR3 spells CASSLFAQGGTEAFF. Here the CDR3 DNA reads TGTGCCAGCAGCTTGTTTGCTCAGGGTGGTACTGAAGCTTTCTTT.

The rearrangement uses TRBV10-2 and TRBJ1-1; tentative D call: TRBD1 (6 bases). This CDR3 has 15 residues. V dropped 6 bases and J dropped 5 bases, with 19 bases sitting between them. Germline V CDR1 and CDR2: WSHSY, SAAADI. CDR3 nucleotides: TGCGCCAGCAGGAGAATCAGGACAGCAGATACTGAAGCTTTCTTT. Translation: CASRRIRTADTEAFF.

This clone was observed a handful of times. This rearrangement joins TRBV7-9 to TRBJ1-5; TRBD1 agrees at 9 bases. CDR1 and CDR2 (germline): SEHNR, FQNEAQ (reference sequence). The CDR3 has 14 residues. V was clipped by 4 bases and J by 8 bases; unmatched bases: 6. As DNA, the CDR3 is TGTGCCAGCAGCTCTGGACAGGGGTTAGAGCCCCAGCATTTT. Protein sequence: CASSSGQGLEPQHF.

The V call is TRBV19, the J call TRBJ2-1; 9 bases are shared with TRBD2. The germline gives CDR1 LNHDA, CDR2 SQIVND (reference sequence). The CDR3 consists of 15 residues. Germline trimming cut 7 bases from V and 3 bases from J; bases unmatched to any gene: 7. This chain's CDR3 is CASKGIAGDYNEQFF. The DNA of the CDR3 is TGTGCCAGTAAGGGGATAGCGGGGGACTACAATGAGCAGTTCTTC.

The chain combines TRBV12-3 or TRBV12-4 with TRBJ1-6, with D unclear. The V gene lost 7 bases and the J gene lost 10 bases, with 14 bases spanning the gap. The CDR3 runs to 13 residues. CDR3 loop: CASTHQARSPLHF. In DNA form, the CDR3 reads TGTGCCAGCACCCACCAGGCTCGGTCACCCCTCCACTTT.

The chain uses TRBV5-6 and TRBJ1-1, with 7 bases that match TRBD1. CDR3 length: 12 amino acids. Germline values: CDR1 SGHDT, CDR2 YYEEEE. J gave up 9 bases and V 3 bases, and 5 bases lay outside the gene matches. Here the CDR3 reads CASSWMGQQAFF. CDR3 DNA: TGTGCCAGCAGCTGGATGGGACAGCAAGCTTTCTTT.

The chain joins TRBV5-1 to TRBJ1-2; D not certain. The CDR3 has 14 residues. V lost 0 bases to trimming and J lost 6 bases, with 12 bases between them. CDR1 and CDR2 (germline): SGHRS, YFSETQ. The CDR3 sequence is CASSLESRSHGYTF. In nucleotides, the CDR3 is TGCGCCAGCAGCTTGGAAAGTCGGAGTCATGGCTACACCTTC.

The rearrangement joins TRBV13 to TRBJ2-7; a weak D match, TRBD2 (6 bases). V lost 6 bases and J lost 0, with 12 bases in between. Germline CDR1 reads PRHDT; CDR2 reads FYEKMQ (reference sequence). The CDR3 runs to 14 residues. The CDR3 loop reads CASSTGGVSYEQYF. CDR3 in DNA: TGTGCCAGCAGTACCGGCGGGGTCTCCTACGAGCAGTACTTC.

This chain uses TRBV5-3 with TRBJ1-4; D not certain. TRBV5-3 belongs to the ORF category, with a function that is uncertain. This CDR3 is 11 amino acids long. DNA for the CDR3: TGTGAGGCGCGGGAAGGGGAAAAACTGTTTTTT. Protein sequence: CEAREGEKLFF.

The CDR3: CATRLRGTSSYEQYF. The CDR3 DNA follows: TGTGCCACCAGATTGAGGGGGACAAGCTCCTACGAGCAGTACTTC. The V and J genes are TRBV6-5 and TRBJ2-7, with D tentatively TRBD1 (6 bases). CDR3 length equals 15 residues. V dropped 10 bases and J dropped 0 bases, with 19 bases sitting between them. Germline loops: CDR1 MNHEY, CDR2 SVGAGI.

This sequence joins TRBV5-1 and TRBJ1-1; 7 nucleotides match TRBD1. The CDR3 length is 13 residues. J was trimmed by 5 bases and V by 3 bases; bases with no gene match: 4. The germline CDR1 and CDR2 sequences are SGHRS and YFSETQ. Written as DNA, the CDR3 is TGCGCCAGCAGCTCCAAACAGGGGACTGAAGCTTTCTTT. Translation: CASSSKQGTEAFF.

V usage is TRBV19 and J usage is TRBJ1-5; TRBD1 matches at 7 bases. With V trimmed by 7 bases and J by 4 bases, 10 bases remained unmatched. Germline-derived CDR1 and CDR2 are LNHDA and SQIVND (reference sequence). CDR3 length: 15 amino acids. CDR3 residues: CASNQRQGQNQPQHF. The CDR3 coding sequence is TGTGCCAGTAACCAAAGACAGGGTCAGAATCAGCCCCAGCATTTT.

The V and J genes are TRBV6-4 and TRBJ2-3, with 7 bases that match TRBD2. V lost 0 bases, J lost 2 bases, and 8 bases stayed unmatched. The CDR3 length is 17 residues. Germline CDR1 MRHNA, CDR2 SNTAGT. As DNA, the CDR3 is TGTGCCAGCAGTGACTCGAAGAGCGGGGTTCCCACAGATACGCAGTATTTT. It is translated as CASSDSKSGVPTDTQYF.

The genes are TRBV3-1 (or the pseudogene TRBV3-2) and TRBJ2-3; no reliable D call. CDR3 size: 17 residues. Germline V gene lookup returns CDR1 LGHDT and CDR2 YNNKEL (reference sequence). V lost 3 bases and J 4 bases, leaving 20 bases between the germline ends. CDR3 loop: CASSHPMVITRSDTQYF. In DNA, the CDR3 is TGTGCCAGCAGCCACCCCATGGTAATAACCCGGTCAGATACGCAGTATTTT.

This clone was seen just once. The rearrangement joins TRBV12-3 or TRBV12-4 to TRBJ1-2; D not resolved. This CDR3 has 13 residues. V dropped 0 bases and J dropped 6 bases, with 8 bases sitting between them. The CDR3, as DNA: TGTGCCAGCAGTTTAGCGCGGGGAGATGGCTACACCTTC. Residues: CASSLARGDGYTF.